This note documents a single T cell receptor (beta chain) sequence. CDR3 length: 14 residues. V gave up 6 bases and J gave up 6 bases, with 13 bases separating them. CDR1 and CDR2 from the germline V gene are KGHDR and SFDVKD. The source of the sample is a study of blood T cell repertoires in COVID-19. Study-wide context: PBMCs, B-cell-depleted T cells, or T cells were the source of the cDNA or gDNA that made up the material.

Repertoires were generated with immunoSEQ multiplex PCR, while TCRdb's copy carries only in-frame clones and drops some. The sample lists around 140,000 clones; around 90% were seen once. The sequencing sample was made of peripheral blood. The TCR sequence derives from a woman aged 45-65 years with acute or convalescent COVID-19. The J gene is TRBJ1-4, the V gene TRBV24-1; D call uncertain. The CDR3 bases are TGTGCCACCAGTTCTCCGGGTCCATATGAAAAACTGTTTTTT. Its translation is CATSSPGPYEKLFF.